This T cell receptor (beta chain) was observed in a study of identical twins. This clonotype was recorded a few times. Its target is unknown. Study-level findings and limits: The models gave estimates that fell short of the out-of-frame TCR alpha sharing seen in monozygotic twins. Conclusions rested on cross-sectional statistics rather than following the same donors.

TCRdb re-analysed the 5' RACE reads in MiXCR, keeping a single row per CDR3 protein. Among 1.5 million to 2 million distinct CDR3 sequences listed, less than 40% were seen once. Germline V gene data show CDR1 as SQVTM and CDR2 as ANQGSEA. The length of the CDR3 is 11 residues. Trimming shortened V by 6 bases and J by 4 bases, and 10 bases separated the two germline ends. The source material was cord blood. This chain links TRBV29-1 with TRBJ2-7; D ambiguous. This clonotype was sampled from a newborn girl in good health. Here the CDR3 reads CSVHDIYEQYF. The CDR3 DNA is TGCAGCGTCCACGACATTTACGAGCAGTACTTC.